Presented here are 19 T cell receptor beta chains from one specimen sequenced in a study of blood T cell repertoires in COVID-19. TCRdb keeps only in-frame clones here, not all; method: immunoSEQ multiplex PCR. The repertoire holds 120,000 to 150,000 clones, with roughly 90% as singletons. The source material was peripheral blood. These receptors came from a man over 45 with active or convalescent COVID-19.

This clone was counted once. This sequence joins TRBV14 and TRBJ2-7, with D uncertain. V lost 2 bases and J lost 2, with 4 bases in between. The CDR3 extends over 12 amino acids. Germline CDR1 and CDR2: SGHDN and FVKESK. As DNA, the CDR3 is TGTGCCAGCAGCCAACGTCCCTACGAGCAGTACTTC. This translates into CASSQRPYEQYF.

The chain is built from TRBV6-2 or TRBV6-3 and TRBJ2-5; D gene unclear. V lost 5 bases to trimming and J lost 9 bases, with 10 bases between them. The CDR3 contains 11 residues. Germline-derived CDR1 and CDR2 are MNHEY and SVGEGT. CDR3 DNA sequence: TGTGCCAGCAGTACCCACCGGGCCCAGTACTTC. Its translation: CASSTHRAQYF.

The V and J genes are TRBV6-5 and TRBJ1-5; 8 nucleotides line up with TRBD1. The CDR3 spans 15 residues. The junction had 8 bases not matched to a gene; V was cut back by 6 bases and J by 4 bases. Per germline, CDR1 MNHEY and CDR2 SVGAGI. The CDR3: CASRKGQGGNQPQHF. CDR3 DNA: TGTGCCAGCAGAAAAGGACAGGGAGGAAATCAGCCCCAGCATTTT.

The CDR3, as DNA: TGTGCCATCAAGCAGGCGGGAGGTCAGGATGAGCAGTTCTTC. This encodes CAIKQAGGQDEQFF. The chain carries TRBV10-3 and TRBJ2-1; TRBD2 matches at 8 bases. V shed 7 bases and J 8 bases; nucleotides not matched to a gene: 10. The germline V gene has CDR1 ENHRY and CDR2 SYGVKD. CDR3 length: 14 residues.

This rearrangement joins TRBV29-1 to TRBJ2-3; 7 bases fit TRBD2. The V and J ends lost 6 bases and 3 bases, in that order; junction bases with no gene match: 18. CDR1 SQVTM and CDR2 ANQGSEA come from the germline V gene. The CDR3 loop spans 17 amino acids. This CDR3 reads CSVGGVSAGGGTDTQYF. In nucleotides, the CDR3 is TGCAGCGTCGGGGGTGTAAGCGCTGGGGGAGGGACAGATACGCAGTATTTT.

DNA for the CDR3: TGTGCCAGCAGTTGGGGGGGATTTTACGAGCAGTACTTC. Translating gives CASSWGGFYEQYF. The rearrangement uses TRBV12-3 or TRBV12-4 and TRBJ2-7; 7 positions agree with TRBD2. J gave up 4 bases and V 4 bases, and 4 bases lay outside the gene matches. This CDR3 is built from 13 residues.

The CDR3 region is CASTLTVNTEAFF. In DNA, the CDR3 is TGTGCCAGCACCCTGACAGTGAACACTGAAGCTTTCTTT. This rearrangement joins TRBV11-2 to TRBJ1-1; D might be TRBD1 (5 bases). Germline V gene lookup returns CDR1 SGHAT and CDR2 FQNNGV. Trimming cost V 7 bases and J 0 bases, with 9 bases left between them. This CDR3 has 13 residues.

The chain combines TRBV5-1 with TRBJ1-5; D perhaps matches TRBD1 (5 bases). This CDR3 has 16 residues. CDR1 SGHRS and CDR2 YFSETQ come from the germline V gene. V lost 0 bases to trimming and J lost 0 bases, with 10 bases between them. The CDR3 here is CASSLAGRDSNQPQHF. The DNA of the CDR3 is TGCGCCAGCAGCTTGGCGGGCAGGGATAGCAATCAGCCCCAGCATTTT.

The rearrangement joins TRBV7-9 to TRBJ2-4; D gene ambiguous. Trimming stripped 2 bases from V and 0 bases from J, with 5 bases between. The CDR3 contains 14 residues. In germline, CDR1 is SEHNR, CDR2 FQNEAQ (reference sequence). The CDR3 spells CASSLSVAKNIQYF. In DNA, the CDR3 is TGTGCCAGCAGCTTATCTGTAGCCAAAAACATTCAGTACTTC.

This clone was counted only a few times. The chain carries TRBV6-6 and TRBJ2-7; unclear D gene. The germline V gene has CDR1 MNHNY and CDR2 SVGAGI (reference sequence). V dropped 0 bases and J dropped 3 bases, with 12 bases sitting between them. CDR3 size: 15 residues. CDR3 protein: CASSYSPETFYEQYF. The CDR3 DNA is TGTGCCAGCAGTTACTCACCAGAAACCTTCTACGAGCAGTACTTC.

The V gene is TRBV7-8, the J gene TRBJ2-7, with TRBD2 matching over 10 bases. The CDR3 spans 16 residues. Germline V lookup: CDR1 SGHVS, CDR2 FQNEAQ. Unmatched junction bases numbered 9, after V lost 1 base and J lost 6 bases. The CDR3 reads CASSLGFVSGRPEQYF. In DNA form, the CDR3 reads TGTGCCAGCAGCTTAGGGTTTGTTAGCGGGAGGCCCGAGCAGTACTTC.

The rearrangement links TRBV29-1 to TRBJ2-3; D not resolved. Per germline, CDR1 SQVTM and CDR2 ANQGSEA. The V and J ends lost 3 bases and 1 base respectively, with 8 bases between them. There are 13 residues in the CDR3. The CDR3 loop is CSVDAGGTDTQYF. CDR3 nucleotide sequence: TGCAGCGTTGACGCCGGAGGCACAGATACGCAGTATTTT.

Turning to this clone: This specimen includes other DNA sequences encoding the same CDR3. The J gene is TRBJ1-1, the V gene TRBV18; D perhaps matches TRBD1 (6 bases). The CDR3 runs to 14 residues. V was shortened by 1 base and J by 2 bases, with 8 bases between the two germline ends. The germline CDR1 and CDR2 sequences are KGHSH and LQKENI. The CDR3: CASSPQGVNTEAFF. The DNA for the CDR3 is TGTGCCAGCTCACCACAGGGGGTCAACACTGAAGCTTTCTTT. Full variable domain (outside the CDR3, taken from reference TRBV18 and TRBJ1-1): NAGVMQNPRHLVRRRGQEARLRCSPMKGHSHVYWYRQLPEEGLKFMVYLQKENIIDESGMPKERFSAEFPKEGPSILRIQQVVRGDSAAYFCASSPQGVNTEAFFGQGTRLTVV.

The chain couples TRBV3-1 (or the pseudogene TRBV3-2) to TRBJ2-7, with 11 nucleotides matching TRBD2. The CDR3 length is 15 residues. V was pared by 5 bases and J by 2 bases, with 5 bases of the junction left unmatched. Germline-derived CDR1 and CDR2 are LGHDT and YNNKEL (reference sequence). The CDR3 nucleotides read TGTGCCAGCAGCGGAATGGGACTAGCGGCCTACGAGCAGTACTTC. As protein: CASSGMGLAAYEQYF.

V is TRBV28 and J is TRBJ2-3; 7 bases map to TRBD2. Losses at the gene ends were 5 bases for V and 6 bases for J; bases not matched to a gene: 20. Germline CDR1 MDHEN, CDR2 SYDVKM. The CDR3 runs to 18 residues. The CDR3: CASSAGPGATREPDTQYF. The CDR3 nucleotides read TGTGCCAGCAGTGCAGGACCGGGCGCGACGCGGGAGCCCGATACGCAGTATTTT.

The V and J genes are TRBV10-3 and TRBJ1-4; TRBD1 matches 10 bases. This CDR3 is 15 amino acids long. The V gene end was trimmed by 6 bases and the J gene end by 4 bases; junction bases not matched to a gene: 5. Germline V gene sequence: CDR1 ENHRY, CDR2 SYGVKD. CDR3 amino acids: CAIRTGGAGNEKLFF. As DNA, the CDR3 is TGTGCCATCAGGACAGGGGGCGCGGGTAATGAAAAACTGTTTTTT.

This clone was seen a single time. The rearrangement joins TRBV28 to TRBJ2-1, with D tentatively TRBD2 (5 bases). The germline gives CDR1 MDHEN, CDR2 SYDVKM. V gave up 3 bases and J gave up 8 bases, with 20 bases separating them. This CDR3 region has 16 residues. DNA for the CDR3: TGTGCCAGCAGTTTTTTGACTACCCCCATGCGCCATGAGCAGTTCTTC. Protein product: CASSFLTTPMRHEQFF.

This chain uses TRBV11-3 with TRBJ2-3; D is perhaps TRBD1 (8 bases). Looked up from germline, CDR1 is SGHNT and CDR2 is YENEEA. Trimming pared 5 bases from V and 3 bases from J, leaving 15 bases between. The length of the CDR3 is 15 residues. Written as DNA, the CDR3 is TGTGCCAGCAGCCCCGGACAGGGAGGGACAGATACGCAGTATTTT. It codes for CASSPGQGGTDTQYF.

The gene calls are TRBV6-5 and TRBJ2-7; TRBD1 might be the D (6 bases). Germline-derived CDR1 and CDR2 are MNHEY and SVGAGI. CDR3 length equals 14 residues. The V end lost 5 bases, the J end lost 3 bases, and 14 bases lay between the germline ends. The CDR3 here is CASSPGQRIYEQYF. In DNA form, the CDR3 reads TGTGCCAGCAGTCCCGGACAGAGAATCTACGAGCAGTACTTC.